The entry below describes one T cell receptor beta chain. These data are taken from a study of cytomegalovirus exposure and HLA in healthy donors. The PCR was carried out with 60 Vbeta primers and 13 Jbeta primers. Sequencing was performed with immunoSEQ multiplex PCR; in TCRdb, only in-frame clones are kept and a portion is missing. The sample holds fewer than 90,000 clones; 75% to 85% are singletons and the top ten take approximately 15%. V dropped 6 bases and J dropped 5 bases, with 10 bases sitting between them. The V gene's germline CDR1 is SNHLY and CDR2 FYNNEI. The CDR3 has 12 amino acids. The TCR sequence derives from a middle-aged woman in good health and CMV-seropositive. The chain links TRBV2 to TRBJ1-2; D gene uncertain. Sequencing input: PBMCs. In nucleotides, the CDR3 is TGTGCCAGCAGCCCCGCCCAGTATGGCTACACCTTC. It specifies CASSPAQYGYTF.